This T cell receptor (beta chain) appears in the sequencing data of a study of CD8+ T cells in alopecia areata. Study-level points and caveats: Higher clonality and more expanded CD8+ clones appeared in lesional than normal scalp. Among the cells sequenced in scalp samples are also the resident alphabeta T cells of normal skin. Mice showed TCR sharing more clearly than patients did, possibly owing to HLA.

About this clone itself: The target antigen is unknown.

Researchers picked out CD4+ and CD8+ T cells from PBMCs by sorting. Following extraction, RNA underwent reverse transcription to cDNA, which served as the sequencing template. Assay: immunoSEQ multiplex PCR; the TCRdb copy retains only in-frame clones and omits some. In the table there are around 120,000 clones, roughly 50% of which are singletons. Trimming removed 7 bases from V and 5 bases from J, with 12 bases in between. The germline gives CDR1 MNHEY, CDR2 SMNVEV (reference sequence). There are 12 residues in the CDR3. V and J are TRBV27 and TRBJ2-7; perhaps TRBD2 as D (6 bases). Sequencing was carried out using NKG2D-low CD8+ T cells sorted from blood. The receptor comes from a human donor with alopecia areata. The CDR3 region is CASKGLIDEQYF. The DNA of the CDR3 is TGTGCCAGCAAGGGACTGATCGACGAGCAGTACTTC.